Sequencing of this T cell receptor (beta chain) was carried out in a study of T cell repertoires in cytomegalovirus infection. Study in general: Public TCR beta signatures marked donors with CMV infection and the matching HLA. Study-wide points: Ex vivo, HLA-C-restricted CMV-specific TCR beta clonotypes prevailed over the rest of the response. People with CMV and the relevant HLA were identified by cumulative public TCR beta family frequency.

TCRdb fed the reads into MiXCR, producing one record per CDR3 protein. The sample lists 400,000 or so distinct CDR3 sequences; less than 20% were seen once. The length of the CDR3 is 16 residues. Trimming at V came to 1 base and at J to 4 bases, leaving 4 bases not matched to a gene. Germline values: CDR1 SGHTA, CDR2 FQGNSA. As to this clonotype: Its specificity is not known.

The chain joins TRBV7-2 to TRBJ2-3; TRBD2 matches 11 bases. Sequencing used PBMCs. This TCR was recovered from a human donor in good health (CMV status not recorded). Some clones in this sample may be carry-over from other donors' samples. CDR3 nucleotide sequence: TGTGCCAGCAGCTTAGGTAGCGGGAGGGTCGCAGATACGCAGTATTTT. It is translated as CASSLGSGRVADTQYF.